Shown below are 8 T cell receptor beta chains from a single sample sequenced in a study of shared clonotypes between healthy human individuals. Some clones are missing from TCRdb's copy, which holds only in-frame ones; the method was immunoSEQ multiplex PCR. The sample has more than 1,200,000 clones, 97% to 99% seen once. The material sequenced was naive CD4+ T cells sorted from blood. Specified subset: CD45RA+ positively selected. The receptors stem from a man aged 30 to 39 in good health.

J is TRBJ1-1 and V is TRBV11-2; D is undetermined. This CDR3 contains 16 residues. The germline V and J ends were trimmed by 0 bases and 0 bases, with 11 bases remaining between them. Germline CDR1 SGHAT, CDR2 FQNNGV. CDR3: CASSLDGSTMNTEAFF. The CDR3 region has the DNA TGTGCCAGCAGCTTAGATGGGTCAACCATGAACACTGAAGCTTTCTTT. Full variable domain (rest looked up from reference TRBV11-2 and TRBJ1-1): EAGVAQSPRYKIIEKRQSVAFWCNPISGHATLYWYQQILGQGPKLLIQFQNNGVVDDSQLPKDRFSAERLKGVDSTLKIQPAKLEDSAVYLCASSLDGSTMNTEAFFGQGTRLTVV.

The genes are TRBV28 and TRBJ1-1, with D unresolved. The CDR3 consists of 14 residues. Per germline, CDR1 MDHEN and CDR2 SYDVKM. Trimming took 4 bases from V and 3 from J, leaving 12 bases between them. The CDR3 here is CASSSRYRYTEAFF. The CDR3 bases are TGTGCCAGCAGTTCGAGGTATAGGTACACTGAAGCTTTCTTT.

This chain uses TRBV5-4 with TRBJ2-1; no firm D call. This CDR3 is built from 14 residues. V lost 3 bases and J 7 bases, leaving 14 bases between the germline ends. Germline assignment: CDR1 SGHNT and CDR2 YYREEE (reference sequence). CDR3 sequence reads: CASSYQLGGNEQFF. CDR3 bases: TGTGCCAGCAGCTATCAGCTGGGTGGTAATGAGCAGTTCTTC.

The chain links TRBV5-1 to TRBJ2-4, with D perhaps assigned TRBD1 or TRBD2 (6 bases each). The CDR3 consists of 16 residues. Trimming took off 4 bases at V and 8 bases at J, with 22 bases between the two ends. Looked up from germline, CDR1 is SGHRS and CDR2 is YFSETQ. CDR3 region: CASSIGGLAPGDIQYF. The CDR3 region has the DNA TGCGCCAGCAGCATAGGGGGGCTAGCGCCAGGGGACATTCAGTACTTC.

The chain employs TRBV7-2 and TRBJ2-3, with 8 bases aligning to TRBD2. The germline gives CDR1 SGHTA, CDR2 FQGNSA. The length of the CDR3 is 14 residues. J was trimmed by 4 bases and V by 2 bases; bases with no gene match: 2. The CDR3 nucleotides read TGTGCCAGCAGCTTATGGCGGGAGGCAGATACGCAGTATTTT. As protein: CASSLWREADTQYF.

This clone is a singleton in its sample. The chain links TRBV7-9 to TRBJ2-2; TRBD1 might be the D (6 bases). Trimming took off 2 bases at V and 1 base at J, with 14 bases between the two ends. Germline CDR1 is SEHNR and CDR2 is FQNEAQ (reference sequence). This CDR3 has 17 amino acids. Written as DNA, the CDR3 is TGTGCCAGCAGCTTACCCCAGGGGTTCAAGAACACCGGGGAGCTGTTTTTT. It translates to CASSLPQGFKNTGELFF.

CDR3: CASSWREGLSSYNEQFF. CDR3 in DNA: TGTGCCAGCAGCTGGCGGGAGGGTCTGAGCTCCTACAATGAGCAGTTCTTC. The V and J genes are TRBV7-2 and TRBJ2-1; 9 bases agree with TRBD2. The CDR3 is 17 amino acids. Unmatched junction bases numbered 7, after V lost 4 bases and J lost 0 bases. Germline V gene data show CDR1 as SGHTA and CDR2 as FQGNSA. The full variable domain, with the rest looked up from reference TRBV7-2 and TRBJ2-1, is GAGVSQSPSNKVTEKGKDVELRCDPISGHTALYWYRQSLGQGLEFLIYFQGNSAPDKSGLPSDRFSAERTGGSVSTLTIQRTQQEDSAVYLCASSWREGLSSYNEQFFGPGTRLTVL.

The chain has TRBV28 and TRBJ1-5; D gene ambiguous. CDR3 length equals 15 residues. CDR1 is MDHEN, CDR2 SYDVKM, per germline. V lost 7 bases to trimming and J lost 3 bases, with 16 bases between them. The chain's CDR3 is CASTRSGVSNQPQHF. The CDR3 DNA sequence: TGTGCCAGCACACGGAGTGGGGTGTCCAATCAGCCCCAGCATTTT.